This T cell receptor beta chain was found in a study of shared clonotypes between healthy human individuals. Findings of the study overall: Tissue TCR repertoires likely differ from these blood-only repertoires. Rarefaction curves obtained for sorted subsets showed sequencing incomplete despite large depth.

Execution of the assay was at deep level. Libraries were prepared by immunoSEQ multiplex PCR; TCRdb keeps only in-frame clonotypes and omits some of them. The repertoire holds more than 150,000 clones, 65% to 80% seen once, with about 9.4% in the top ten. V lost 4 bases and J lost 0; bases outside the gene matches: 3. Germline CDR1 SGHVS, CDR2 FQNEAQ. The length of the CDR3 is 15 residues. Worth noting for this clone: What it recognizes is unknown.

Donors, healthy HIV-negative adults, lacked recent acute infections or vaccinations. This clonotype was obtained from a man aged 25 to 45 in good health. Sequencing was carried out using memory CD4+ T cells sorted from blood. Described subset: CD45RA-negative fraction. This rearrangement joins TRBV7-8 to TRBJ2-1; the match to TRBD1 covers 7 bases. The chain's CDR3 is CASSSGTASYNEQFF. In DNA form, the CDR3 reads TGTGCCAGCAGCTCCGGGACAGCCTCCTACAATGAGCAGTTCTTC.